The subject of this entry is one T cell receptor beta chain. J lost 0 bases, V lost 5 bases, and 5 bases had no gene match. Germline V lookup: CDR1 DFQATT, CDR2 SNEGSKA (reference sequence). The CDR3 totals 14 residues. TCRdb itself ran the RT-PCR reads through MiXCR, one entry per CDR3 protein. The sample yields roughly 880,000 distinct CDR3 sequences, 18% seen once. The sample is drawn from a study of patients and donors after allogeneic stem cell transplantation. The receptor comes from a human donor who was either an allogeneic HSCT recipient or a stem cell or donor lymphocyte infusion donor (not recorded which). It is not recorded whose cells these are; they may come from a transplant donor. Sequencing was carried out using blood, either unsorted or a sorted T cell fraction (not recorded which). The V and J genes are TRBV20-1 and TRBJ2-3, with TRBD1 matching 7 bases. Here the CDR3 reads CSALGTASTDTQYF. CDR3 sequence (DNA): TGCAGTGCTCTCGGGACAGCCAGCACAGATACGCAGTATTTT.